A selection of T cell receptor beta chains follows, all from one sample in a study of CD8 T cells in Susac syndrome. A single record per CDR3 protein comes from TCRdb applying MiXCR to the immunoSEQ multiplex PCR reads. The sample includes about 210,000 distinct CDR3 sequences, roughly 96% seen only once; the top ten take 0.08% to 0.11%. Sequenced material: CD4+ T cells from PBMCs. The source of these receptors is a human donor in good health. The CDR3 runs from the conserved cysteine through the conserved F or W. Fields, in order: J gene, V gene, clone size, D gene, CDR3 DNA, CDR3 protein. The D gene is left open where the match is weak. Rows may omit the clone size; those that give it use once, few, many or a size class.

TRBJ1-1,TRBV12-3/TRBV12-4,NA,TRBD1,TGTGCCAGCACCTGGGGGACAGGGAACACTGAAGCTTTCTTT,CASTWGTGNTEAFF
TRBJ1-4,TRBV6-1,once,NA,TGTGCCAGCAGTGAAATGGACAGATCAAATGAAAAACTGTTTTTT,CASSEMDRSNEKLFF
TRBJ2-3,TRBV20-1,NA,TRBD2,TGCAGCCGACTAGCGAGGAGCACAGATACGCAGTATTTT,CSRLARSTDTQYF
TRBJ2-3,TRBV20-1,NA,NA,TGCAGTGCTACCAACACTAGAGCAGATACGCAGTATTTT,CSATNTRADTQYF
TRBJ1-2,TRBV6-6,NA,TRBD1,TGTGCCAGCAGTACCCCCGACAGGGGAGGTAACTATGGCTACACCTTC,CASSTPDRGGNYGYTF
TRBJ1-3,TRBV23-1,NA,NA,TGCGCCAGCCTGTATGGGGACTCTGGAAACACCATATATTTT,CASLYGDSGNTIYF
TRBJ2-4,TRBV27,NA,NA,TGTGCCAGCAGTTCATATAGGGTCGCCAAAAACATTCAGTACTTC,CASSSYRVAKNIQYF
TRBJ2-3,TRBV12-3/TRBV12-4,NA,NA,TGTGCCAGCAGTTTGGGGACTACGCAGTATTTT,CASSLGTTQYF
TRBJ1-2,TRBV28,NA,NA,TGTGCCAGCAGGAATACAGGGTACTATGGCTACACCTTC,CASRNTGYYGYTF
TRBJ2-3,TRBV3-1,NA,NA,TGTGCCAGCTCGGGTCAGGATACGCAGTATTTT,CASSGQDTQYF
TRBJ2-3,TRBV4-3,NA,NA,TGCGCCAGCAGCCCCTTTGTGGGGAGCACAGATACGCAGTATTTT,CASSPFVGSTDTQYF
TRBJ2-1,TRBV2,NA,NA,TGTGCCAGCAGTGAAGATAACAGATACTACAATGAGCAGTTCTTC,CASSEDNRYYNEQFF
TRBJ2-7,TRBV11-2,NA,NA,TGTGCCAGCAGCTTAGAAGGGGAATTCTACGAGCAGTACTTC,CASSLEGEFYEQYF
TRBJ2-7,TRBV12-3/TRBV12-4,NA,NA,TGTGCCAGCGGAGGGGCCCTAGGGTACGAGCAGTACTTC,CASGGALGYEQYF
TRBJ1-1,TRBV30,NA,NA,TGTGCCTGGGGTCCGAACACTGAAGCTTTCTTT,CAWGPNTEAFF
TRBJ2-1,TRBV4-1,NA,TRBD2,TGCGCCAGCAGCCAAGATAGGTCAAGCGGGAGGGGTGAGCAGTTCTTC,CASSQDRSSGRGEQFF
TRBJ2-2,TRBV9,NA,NA,TGTGCCAGCAGCGTAGTGCCCGGGGAGCTGTTTTTT,CASSVVPGELFF
TRBJ1-6,TRBV5-1,NA,NA,TGCGCCAGCAGCCTGGGCGGGGGTCTACCCCTCCACTTT,CASSLGGGLPLHF
TRBJ1-1,TRBV18,NA,TRBD1,TGTGCCAGCTCACTCCGAGGGGGCTTGGAAAACACTGAAGCTTTCTTT,CASSLRGGLENTEAFF
TRBJ1-4,TRBV30,once,TRBD1,TGTGCCTGCACCAGGACAGGGGTTAATGAAAAACTGTTTTTT,CACTRTGVNEKLFF
TRBJ1-2,TRBV3-1,NA,NA,TGTGCCAGCAGCCAAGGAACGGGGGACTATGGCTACACCTTC,CASSQGTGDYGYTF
TRBJ2-1,TRBV20-1,NA,NA,TGCAGTGCTAGAGATTCGGGAGCCCCTAGGAATGAGCAGTTCTTC,CSARDSGAPRNEQFF
TRBJ2-5,TRBV20-1,NA,NA,TGCAGTGCTAGAGATAGGAAGGGTGTGGACCAAGAGACCCAGTACTTC,CSARDRKGVDQETQYF
TRBJ1-3,TRBV7-9,few,NA,TGTGCCAGCAGCTTGACGGGATCCGGAAACACCATATATTTT,CASSLTGSGNTIYF
TRBJ2-3,TRBV19,NA,TRBD1,TGTGCCAGTAGTATTGTTGGCGTCGGCAGGGGGCTAGATACGCAGTATTTT,CASSIVGVGRGLDTQYF
TRBJ1-4,TRBV2,NA,NA,TGTGCCAGCAAACCGGGCGAAAAACTGTTTTTT,CASKPGEKLFF
TRBJ2-5,TRBV5-4,NA,NA,TGTGCCAGCAGCTCGAGGGGCGTCCAAGAGACCCAGTACTTC,CASSSRGVQETQYF
TRBJ1-2,TRBV27,NA,NA,TGTGCCAGCAGTTTATCGTACGGAACCTATGGCTACACCTTC,CASSLSYGTYGYTF
TRBJ2-2,TRBV6-5,NA,TRBD2,TGTGCCAGCAGTTACTCCCGGCTAGCGGAGAACACCGGGGAGCTGTTTTTT,CASSYSRLAENTGELFF
TRBJ2-5,TRBV29-1,NA,TRBD1,TGCAGCGTTCAGGGGGCGGGACCCAAGTACTTC,CSVQGAGPKYF
TRBJ2-7,TRBV3-1,NA,NA,TGTGCCAGCAGCCAAGATGGAGTCGGTAGACAGCATCTGCCCAATGTCTACGAGCAGTACTTC,CASSQDGVGRQHLPNVYEQYF
TRBJ1-2,TRBV6-2/TRBV6-3,NA,NA,TGTGCCAGCAAACAGACTACCTATGGCTACACCTTC,CASKQTTYGYTF
TRBJ1-2,TRBV3-1,NA,NA,TGTGCCAGCAGCCAAGATGGTGCAGGGAGAAGAAATGGCTACACCTTC,CASSQDGAGRRNGYTF
TRBJ2-1,TRBV20-1,NA,TRBD2,TGCAGTGCTAAGATACTAGCGGGATACAATGAGCAGTTCTTC,CSAKILAGYNEQFF
TRBJ1-1,TRBV20-1,NA,NA,TGCAGTGCTCCCAGGCCCGTCAACACTGAAGCTTTCTTT,CSAPRPVNTEAFF
TRBJ2-3,TRBV2,NA,NA,TGTGCCAGCAGGCTGACTGGCACAGATACGCAGTATTTT,CASRLTGTDTQYF
TRBJ2-3,TRBV3-1,NA,TRBD2,TGTGCCAGCAGCGGGTCTAGCGGGAGGGCTGTAAATACGCAGTATTTT,CASSGSSGRAVNTQYF
TRBJ2-1,TRBV28,NA,TRBD1,TGTGCCAGCGATAAGACAGGGTCCTACAATGAGCAGTTCTTC,CASDKTGSYNEQFF
TRBJ2-3,TRBV30,NA,TRBD2,TGTGCCTGGAGTGGGGGGAGCGGGACCACAGATACGCAGTATTTT,CAWSGGSGTTDTQYF
TRBJ2-7,TRBV10-3,NA,NA,TGTGCCATCAGTGATTCCGGGACGGTCTCCTACGAGCAGTACTTC,CAISDSGTVSYEQYF
TRBJ1-5,TRBV27,NA,NA,TGTGCCAGCAGTCTCGATGGGACGGCCGGGGCCCAGCATTTT,CASSLDGTAGAQHF
TRBJ2-7,TRBV27,NA,TRBD1,TGTGCCAGCAATTCCGGGACAGGGATCTACGAGCAGTACTTC,CASNSGTGIYEQYF
TRBJ2-5,TRBV12-3/TRBV12-4,NA,NA,TGTGCCAGCTCCAGGGAGACGCGAGAGACCCAGTACTTC,CASSRETRETQYF
TRBJ2-3,TRBV29-1,NA,NA,TGCAGCGTTGAAAACGAAGGGTCCGCGCCAGATACGCAGTATTTT,CSVENEGSAPDTQYF
TRBJ2-1,TRBV30,NA,NA,TGTGCCTGGGCTGAGAGTTCGAATGAGCAGTTCTTC,CAWAESSNEQFF
TRBJ2-1,TRBV6-5,NA,TRBD2,TGTGCCAGCAGAAGGACAGCGGGAGTTTGGAATGAGCAGTTCTTC,CASRRTAGVWNEQFF
TRBJ1-6,TRBV6-5,NA,NA,TGTGCCAGCACCGTTACGGGGCCCAGGGGCTCCTATAATTCACCCCTCCACTTT,CASTVTGPRGSYNSPLHF
TRBJ2-1,TRBV3-1,NA,TRBD2,TGTGCCAGCAGCCAAGAAGCCGGGACTAGCGTATCCAATGAGCAGTTCTTC,CASSQEAGTSVSNEQFF
TRBJ2-1,TRBV5-1,NA,TRBD1,TGCGCCAGCAGCTTTTGGACAGGGGGGACCAATGAGCAGTTCTTC,CASSFWTGGTNEQFF
TRBJ2-7,TRBV20-1,NA,NA,TGCAGTGCCCCCCCCCGGGGGCACTCCTACGAGCAGTACTTC,CSAPPRGHSYEQYF
TRBJ2-1,TRBV24-1,NA,NA,TGTGCCACCAGTGATTTTGTCGGGGGCTCCTACAATGAGCAGTTCTTC,CATSDFVGGSYNEQFF
TRBJ2-3,TRBV30,NA,NA,TGTGCCGGGTCAATCGGAACAGATACGCAGTATTTT,CAGSIGTDTQYF
TRBJ2-5,TRBV20-1,NA,TRBD1,TGCAGCGCCGGCCAGGGGGCTAAGACCCAGTACTTC,CSAGQGAKTQYF
TRBJ1-2,TRBV30,NA,NA,TGTGCCTGGAGTGTGTTAGGAACGATGGGCTACACCTTC,CAWSVLGTMGYTF
TRBJ1-5,TRBV13,few,NA,TGTGCCAGCAGCTTTAACTTTCAGCAGCCCCAGCATTTT,CASSFNFQQPQHF
TRBJ2-1,TRBV10-3,NA,NA,TGTGCCATCAGTGAACTAGTGGACGATGAGCAGTTCTTC,CAISELVDDEQFF
TRBJ1-6,TRBV3-1,NA,NA,TGTGCCAGCAGCCGCATGGAGTCAAATTCACCCCTCCACTTT,CASSRMESNSPLHF
TRBJ2-1,TRBV29-1,NA,NA,TGCAGCGTTGAACAGTCAGACAATGAGCAGTTCTTC,CSVEQSDNEQFF
TRBJ1-2,TRBV20-1,NA,NA,TGCAGTGCTAGTCTCCTAACAGGGAGGGATGGCTACACCTTC,CSASLLTGRDGYTF